These 20 T cell receptor beta chains originate from one sample sequenced in a study of cytomegalovirus exposure and HLA in healthy donors. PCR used 60 Vbeta primers and 13 Jbeta primers. TCRdb keeps only in-frame clones here, not all; method: immunoSEQ multiplex PCR. The sample has around 99,000 clones; roughly 82% are singletons. Sample: PBMCs. The receptors come from a man aged 25 to 40 in good health and CMV-seropositive.

V usage is TRBV5-1 and J usage is TRBJ2-7, with 8 nucleotides matching TRBD1. Germline CDR1 reads SGHRS; CDR2 reads YFSETQ. The V gene end was trimmed by 3 bases and the J gene end by 0 bases; junction bases not matched to a gene: 11. The CDR3 consists of 17 residues. The CDR3 region has the DNA TGCGCCAGCAGCTCCCCAACGGACAGGGAGAGCTCCTACGAGCAGTACTTC. Translated: CASSSPTDRESSYEQYF.

The chain uses TRBV28 and TRBJ1-4; perhaps TRBD1 as D (6 bases). This CDR3 spans 15 amino acids. CDR1 and CDR2 (germline): MDHEN, SYDVKM. V gave up 2 bases and J gave up 12 bases, with 19 bases separating them. The CDR3 DNA reads as TGTGCCAGCAGTTTAGGTTTCAGGGGAGGGACGGAACTGTTTTTT. It encodes CASSLGFRGGTELFF. The variable domain in full, with the rest retrieved from reference TRBV28 and TRBJ1-4, is DVKVTQSSRYLVKRTGEKVFLECVQDMDHENMFWYRQDPGLGLRLIYFSYDVKMKEKGDIPEGYSVSREKKERFSLILESASTNQTSMYLCASSLGFRGGTELFFGSGTQLSVL.

The CDR3 DNA reads as TGCGCCAGCAGCCAAGTAAGGGGACTAGCGGAGAACACAGATACGCAGTATTTT. Amino acids: CASSQVRGLAENTDTQYF. The chain is built from TRBV4-1 and TRBJ2-3, with 11 bases that match TRBD2. The CDR3 has 18 amino acids. The ends lost 1 base at V and 2 bases at J; junction bases unmatched: 8. Germline lookup yields CDR1 MGHRA and CDR2 YSYEKL.

The chain has TRBV6-5 and TRBJ1-2, with 11 bases matching TRBD1. Germline V CDR1 and CDR2: MNHEY, SVGAGI. The length of the CDR3 is 15 residues. V dropped 5 bases and J dropped 8; count of bases not matched to a gene: 10. The CDR3 DNA reads as TGTGCCAGCAGTGGCGGACAGGGGGCGCATCGGGGCTACACCTTC. It translates to CASSGGQGAHRGYTF.

The rearrangement uses TRBV27 and TRBJ2-2, with 10 bases identical to TRBD1. The CDR3 covers 15 residues. CDR1 MNHEY and CDR2 SMNVEV come from the germline V gene (reference sequence). V was pared by 6 bases and J by 7 bases, with 8 bases of the junction left unmatched. CDR3 protein: CASSPRQGAIGELFF. For the CDR3, the DNA is TGTGCCAGCAGCCCCCGACAGGGGGCGATCGGGGAGCTGTTTTTT.

This clone was recorded once. The V gene is TRBV6-1, the J gene TRBJ1-5, with a weak D call TRBD1 (6 bases). CDR3 size: 14 residues. Trimming took 1 base from V and 4 from J, leaving 8 bases between them. Germline V gives CDR1 MNHNS, CDR2 SASEGT. Here the CDR3 DNA reads TGTGCCAGCAGTGAAGGTAGGGGGAATCAGCCCCAGCATTTT. It yields the protein CASSEGRGNQPQHF.

This clone was counted once. CDR3 protein: CASSSAGGGSYEQYF. CDR3 in DNA: TGTGCCAGCAGTTCTGCTGGGGGGGGCTCCTACGAGCAGTACTTC. V and J are TRBV27 and TRBJ2-7, with 7 positions matching TRBD2. Germline V lookup: CDR1 MNHEY, CDR2 SMNVEV (reference sequence). This CDR3 region has 15 residues. V lost 4 bases, J lost 0 bases, and 6 bases stayed unmatched.

V is TRBV6-1 and J is TRBJ1-5; 9 bases agree with TRBD1. The CDR3 covers 18 residues. V shed 4 bases and J 1 base; nucleotides not matched to a gene: 11. The germline gives CDR1 MNHNS, CDR2 SASEGT. The CDR3 coding sequence is TGTGCCAGCAGTGGAACCGCGGGACAGGGTGGAAGCAATCAGCCCCAGCATTTT. Its translation is CASSGTAGQGGSNQPQHF.

The chain links TRBV9 to TRBJ1-1, with a tentative D call TRBD1 (6 bases). V was shortened by 0 bases and J by 3 bases, with 21 bases between the two germline ends. Germline V gene sequence: CDR1 SGDLS, CDR2 YYNGEE. CDR3 length equals 18 residues. CDR3 sequence: CASSVGNRDKKRDTEAFF. The CDR3 region has the DNA TGTGCCAGCAGCGTAGGAAACAGGGATAAAAAAAGGGACACTGAAGCTTTCTTT.

J is TRBJ2-1 and V is TRBV29-1; TRBD2 aligns across 15 bases. Germline V gives CDR1 SQVTM, CDR2 ANQGSEA. The length of the CDR3 is 15 residues. The J segment lost 9 bases and the V segment lost 6 bases, leaving 9 bases of the junction unmatched. This CDR3 is CSVLGLAGGQGEQFF. CDR3 DNA sequence: TGCAGCGTCCTGGGACTAGCGGGGGGACAAGGTGAGCAGTTCTTC.

A note on this clone: The junction and the germline gene differ at one end; a read error may be behind it. V and J are TRBV9 and TRBJ2-6; D may be TRBD1 (6 bases). The CDR3 covers 18 residues. Germline V gene data show CDR1 as SGDLS and CDR2 as YYNGEE. The CDR3 sequence: CASSVVRGKRSGANGLTF. The CDR3 DNA reads TGTGCCAGCAGCGTAGTAAGGGGGAAGCGATCTGGGGCCAACGGCCTGACTTTC.

The CDR3 loop reads CASSLQGSNTEAFF. The CDR3 bases are TGTGCCAGCAGCTTACAGGGCTCGAACACTGAAGCTTTCTTT. V is TRBV7-9 and J is TRBJ1-1, with D possibly matching TRBD1 (5 bases). The CDR3 has 14 amino acids. Looked up from germline, CDR1 is SEHNR and CDR2 is FQNEAQ (reference sequence). The V gene lost 2 bases and the J gene lost 1 base, with 8 bases spanning the gap.

This rearrangement joins TRBV30 to TRBJ2-7, with 7 bases matching TRBD1. CDR1 and CDR2 (germline): GTSNPN, SVGIG (reference sequence). The CDR3 has 14 amino acids. V trimming: 1 base; J trimming: 0 bases; junction bases outside the gene matches: 3. CDR3 sequence reads: CAWSGTGTSYEQYF. CDR3 sequence (DNA): TGTGCCTGGAGTGGGACAGGAACCTCCTACGAGCAGTACTTC. The entire variable domain, with the rest obtained from reference TRBV30 and TRBJ2-7, is as follows: SQTIHQWPATLVQPVGSPLSLECTVEGTSNPNLYWYRQAAGRGLQLLFYSVGIGQISSEVPQNLSASRPQDRQFILSSKKLLLSDSGFYLCAWSGTGTSYEQYFGPGTRLTVT.

CDR3 amino acids: CASSEEVSGGNEQFF. The DNA of the CDR3 is TGTGCCAGCAGTGAAGAAGTGAGCGGGGGGAATGAGCAGTTCTTC. J is TRBJ2-1 and V is TRBV2; 9 nucleotides match TRBD2. After removal of 1 base from V and 7 bases from J, the junction contained 5 bases not matched to a gene. The CDR3 is 15 amino acids. Germline V gene lookup returns CDR1 SNHLY and CDR2 FYNNEI.

Points on this clone: At one end, the junction sequence differs from germline, possibly due to a read error. The genes are TRBV25-1 and TRBJ2-4; tentative D call: TRBD2 (5 bases). The germline V gene encodes CDR1 MGHDK and CDR2 SYGVNS. This CDR3 has 15 residues. In nucleotides, the CDR3 is TGTGCCAGCAGTGAAGGGGAGTTAGCCAAAAACAGTCAGTACTTC. It translates to CASSEGELAKNSQYF.

This chain's CDR3 is CASRGQGSTNEKLFF. The CDR3 DNA follows: TGTGCCAGCAGGGGACAGGGGTCAACTAATGAAAAACTGTTTTTT. This rearrangement joins TRBV4-2 to TRBJ1-4, with 10 nucleotides matching TRBD1. Germline trimming cut 6 bases from V and 0 bases from J; bases unmatched to any gene: 1. The CDR3 sequence is 15 residues long. CDR1 is LGHNA and CDR2 is YNFKEQ in the germline V gene.

The rearrangement uses TRBV29-1 and TRBJ2-3, with 10 bases matching TRBD1. The V gene end was trimmed by 5 bases and the J gene end by 4 bases; junction bases not matched to a gene: 6. Germline CDR1 and CDR2: SQVTM and ANQGSEA. CDR3 length: 14 residues. CDR3 nucleotide sequence: TGCAGCGTTAGGACAGGGGGAAGGGCAGATACGCAGTATTTT. Protein sequence: CSVRTGGRADTQYF.

The CDR3: CASSAGQGSYEQYF. The CDR3 nucleotides read TGTGCCAGCAGCGCTGGACAGGGTTCCTACGAGCAGTACTTC. The chain carries TRBV6-1 and TRBJ2-5; 8 nucleotides agree with TRBD1. The assigned J gene may be wrong: the sequence end matches TRBJ2-7 better. The CDR3 totals 14 residues. CDR1 is MNHNS and CDR2 is SASEGT in the germline V gene.

This chain uses TRBV5-1 with TRBJ1-5; 7 nucleotides line up with TRBD1. From germline, CDR1 is SGHRS and CDR2 YFSETQ. J gave up 5 bases and V 1 base, and 15 bases lay outside the gene matches. This CDR3 spans 18 amino acids. The CDR3 nucleotides read TGCGCCAGCAGCTTGCTGCCCCTGGGACAGACGGCGGATCAGCCCCAGCATTTT. It yields the protein CASSLLPLGQTADQPQHF.

This clone occurred once. The chain recombines TRBV15 with TRBJ2-7; D might be TRBD2 (5 bases). CDR3 size: 14 residues. V was cut by 3 bases and J by 7 bases, with 16 bases left in between. In germline, CDR1 is LNHNV, CDR2 YYDKDF (reference sequence). The CDR3 sequence is CATSSGVEVIEQYF. The CDR3, as DNA: TGTGCCACCAGCAGCGGGGTGGAGGTAATAGAGCAGTACTTC.